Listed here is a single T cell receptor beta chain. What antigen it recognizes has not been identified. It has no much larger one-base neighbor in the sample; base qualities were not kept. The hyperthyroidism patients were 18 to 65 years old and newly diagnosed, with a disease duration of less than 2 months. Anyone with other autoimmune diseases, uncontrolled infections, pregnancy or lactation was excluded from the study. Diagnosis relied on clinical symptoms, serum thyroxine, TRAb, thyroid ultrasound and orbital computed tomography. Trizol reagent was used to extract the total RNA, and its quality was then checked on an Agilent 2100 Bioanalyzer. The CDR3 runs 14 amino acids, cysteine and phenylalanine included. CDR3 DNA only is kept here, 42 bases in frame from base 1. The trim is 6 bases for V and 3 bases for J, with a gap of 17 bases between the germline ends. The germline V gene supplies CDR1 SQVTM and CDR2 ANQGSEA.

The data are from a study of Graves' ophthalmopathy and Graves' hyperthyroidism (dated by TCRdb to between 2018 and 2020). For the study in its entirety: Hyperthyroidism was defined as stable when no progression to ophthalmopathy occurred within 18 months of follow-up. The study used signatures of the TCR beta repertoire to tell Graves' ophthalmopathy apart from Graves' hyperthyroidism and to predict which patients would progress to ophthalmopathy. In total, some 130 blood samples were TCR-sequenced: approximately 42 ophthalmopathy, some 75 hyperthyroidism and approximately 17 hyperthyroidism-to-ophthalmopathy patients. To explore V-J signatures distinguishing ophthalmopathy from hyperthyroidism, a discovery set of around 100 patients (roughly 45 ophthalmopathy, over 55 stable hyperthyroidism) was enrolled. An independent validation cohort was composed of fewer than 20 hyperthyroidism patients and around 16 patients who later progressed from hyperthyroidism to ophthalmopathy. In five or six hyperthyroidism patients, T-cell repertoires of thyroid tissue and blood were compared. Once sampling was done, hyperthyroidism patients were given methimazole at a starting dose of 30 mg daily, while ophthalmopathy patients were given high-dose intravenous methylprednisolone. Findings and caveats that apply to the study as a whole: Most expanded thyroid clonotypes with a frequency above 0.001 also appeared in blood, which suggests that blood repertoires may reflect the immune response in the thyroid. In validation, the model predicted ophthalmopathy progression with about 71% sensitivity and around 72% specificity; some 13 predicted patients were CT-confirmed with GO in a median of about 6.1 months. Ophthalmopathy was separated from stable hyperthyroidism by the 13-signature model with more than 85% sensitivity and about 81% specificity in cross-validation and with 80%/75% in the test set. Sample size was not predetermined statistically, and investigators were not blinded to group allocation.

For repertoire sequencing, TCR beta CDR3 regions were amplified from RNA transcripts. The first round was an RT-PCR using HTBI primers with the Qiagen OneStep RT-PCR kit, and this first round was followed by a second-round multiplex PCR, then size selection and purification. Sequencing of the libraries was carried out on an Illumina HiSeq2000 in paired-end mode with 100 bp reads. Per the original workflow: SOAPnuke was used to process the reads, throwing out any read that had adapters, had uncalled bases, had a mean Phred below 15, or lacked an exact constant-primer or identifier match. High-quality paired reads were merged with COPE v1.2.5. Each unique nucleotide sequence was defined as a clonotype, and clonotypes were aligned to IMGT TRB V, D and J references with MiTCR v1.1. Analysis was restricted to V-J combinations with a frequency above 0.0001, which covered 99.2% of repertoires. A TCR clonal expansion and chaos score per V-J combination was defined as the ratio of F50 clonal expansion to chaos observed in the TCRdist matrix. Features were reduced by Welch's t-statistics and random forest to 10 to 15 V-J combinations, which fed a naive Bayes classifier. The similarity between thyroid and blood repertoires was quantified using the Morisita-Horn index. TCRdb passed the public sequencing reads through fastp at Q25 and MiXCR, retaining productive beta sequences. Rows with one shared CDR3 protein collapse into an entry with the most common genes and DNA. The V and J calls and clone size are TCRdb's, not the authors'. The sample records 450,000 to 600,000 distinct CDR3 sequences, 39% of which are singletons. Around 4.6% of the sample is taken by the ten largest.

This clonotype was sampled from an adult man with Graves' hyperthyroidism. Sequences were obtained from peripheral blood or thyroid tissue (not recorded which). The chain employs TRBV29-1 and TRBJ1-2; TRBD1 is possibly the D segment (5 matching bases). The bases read TGCAGCGTGACCAGGACACCTCAATACTATGGCTACACCTTC. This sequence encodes CSVTRTPQYYGYTF.